This T cell receptor (beta chain) was retrieved from a study of CXCR3-negative and CXCR3-positive naive CD8 T cells. Study background: Libraries each contributed about 1.5 +/- 0.3 million TRB reads, for about 135 million in total.

With regard to this clonotype: What it recognizes is unknown.

Researchers prepared the TRB cDNA libraries using 5' RACE with UMI labels. TCRdb re-called the 5' RACE reads, yielding one record per CDR3 amino acid sequence without DNA. The table for this sample gives approximately 96,000 distinct CDR3 sequences. Study outcomes and limitations: A higher hydrophobicity marked the TRB CDR3s of CXCR3-positive naive cells versus CXCR3-negative naive cells. Naive subsets showed comparable surface CD5, and TCR interaction strength was also inferred from TRB CDR3 physicochemistry. Researchers reported similar TRBV-TRBJ usage in naive CXCR3-negative and CXCR3-positive cells, though memory differed.

Cells classed as naive CD8+ T cells were CD45RO-CCR7+CD27+CD95-. From germline, CDR1 is SGHRS and CDR2 YFSETQ. CDR3 length: 16 residues. The chain carries TRBV5-1 and TRBJ2-1; TCRdb outputs TRBD2, but without DNA this stays unchecked. The TCR was taken from a human donor in good health. Some clones in this sample may be carry-over from other donors' samples. Material for sequencing was naive CXCR3+ CD8+ T cells from blood. Subset reported: CD45RO-CCR7+CD27+CD95- naive CD8+ T cells expressing CXCR3 (TNR3+). This CDR3 is CASSLGTSGLSNEQFF. The whole variable domain, remainder taken from reference TRBV5-1 and TRBJ2-1, is KAGVTQTPRYLIKTRGQQVTLSCSPISGHRSVSWYQQTPGQGLQFLFEYFSETQRNKGNFPGRFSGRQFSNSRSEMNVSTLELGDSALYLCASSLGTSGLSNEQFFGPGTRLTVL.